The source of this TCR beta chain is a study of blood T cell repertoires in COVID-19 (dated by TCRdb to the early 2020s). Background on the whole study: Samples from collaborators originated in the United States, Italy and Spain and spanned both the acute and convalescent phases of COVID-19. The prospective study material was composed of cDNA or gDNA derived from T cells, B-cell-depleted T cells, or PBMCs. The dataset comprised deeply sampled blood TCRbeta repertoires from subjects exposed to, actively infected with, or recovered from COVID-19. The repertoires were made available in a free public database intended to serve as a resource for research on the immune response to SARS-CoV-2. The samples were drawn from the first 160 participants of the ongoing ImmuneRACE study and from about 1,200 subjects provided by 6 global collaborators. Nearly every sample came with metadata listing a de-identified subject ID, COVID-19 status, age in years and sex. Where available, HLA class I and class II types were taken from metadata supplied by the sample provider and were not determined by assay-based typing.

In Seattle, one collaborating source enrolled patients while the infection was active and tracked those patients longitudinally over the course of disease. Whole blood was collected in K2EDTA tubes by collaborating institutions according to the institutions' own protocols. For TCRbeta analysis, collaborator samples were shipped as frozen whole blood, as isolated PBMCs, or as DNA extracted from either sample type. For this clone: Its antigen is not yet known. Base qualities were left out, and no much larger clone turns up one base away.

The immunoSEQ Assay, a bias-controlled multiplex PCR, was used to amplify TCRbeta CDR3 regions from genomic DNA. Per the source publication's procedure: Nucleated cell counts per sample were estimated from amplification of reference gene primers within the assay. To quantify the absolute abundance of each unique TCRbeta CDR3 rearrangement, sequence reads were collapsed and filtered. Productive Simpson clonality was computed per sample as the square root of Simpson's diversity index over productive rearrangements. TCRdb carries this immuneACCESS record with in-frame sequences only. Its versions omit some clonotypes, under half of them owing to an unresolved V gene in the studies checked, with the rest unexplained. D and trimming come from the DNA, and the V and J calls and clone size come from that table. The sample includes 150,000 to 200,000 clones, with about 85% observed a single time. The top ten hold around 5.9% of the sample.

The study at large found these results: The amount of clinical and demographic metadata varied by source and participant and was provided uncurated.

V is trimmed back by 7 bases and J by 2 bases, and the junction contains 8 bases that no gene match accounts for. The CDR3, cysteine through phenylalanine, is 15 amino acids long. Only CDR3 DNA is held: 45 bases, read in frame from base 1. CDR1 SNHLY and CDR2 FYNNEI were looked up in the germline V gene. The chain joins TRBV2 to TRBJ2-5, with 9 junctional bases fitting TRBD2. The material sequenced was peripheral blood. The source of this sequence is a woman aged 40 to 55 with COVID-19, enrolled during active disease. The nucleotide sequence reads TGTGCCAGCAAGGAAGCGGGGGGTCGACAAGAGACCCAGTACTTC. It translates as CASKEAGGRQETQYF.